These 14 T cell receptor beta chains were sequenced from one sample in a study of CD8+CD57+ T cells in acquired aplastic anemia (dated by TCRdb to the late 2010s). For sequencing, an Illumina HiSeq 2000 was employed. Genomic DNA served as template for TCR beta VDJ combination and CDR3 sequence profiling. TCRdb handled the public reads itself, with Q25 trimming in fastp and clone calling in MiXCR, and kept productive beta chains. CDR3 protein sequences are deduplicated, and each keeps its most common genes and DNA. Within this sample are some 180,000 distinct CDR3 sequences, with 63% of them counted one time only. The top ten clones comprise roughly 43% of the sample. Flow cytometry had shown CD8+CD57+ cell expansion in the patients selected for sequencing. The sequenced sample was sorted CD4+, CD8+, or CD8+CD57+ T cells (not recorded which) from PBMCs. The receptor source for this set is a human donor with aplastic anemia.

V usage is TRBV7-2 and J usage is TRBJ2-5; D perhaps matches TRBD2 (5 bases). This CDR3 spans 15 amino acids. Per germline, CDR1 SGHTA and CDR2 FQGNSA. Trimming left V 0 bases short and J 2 bases short, with 10 bases between. CDR3 sequence: CASSLAGTSQETQYF. The CDR3 DNA reads as TGTGCCAGCAGCTTAGCGGGCACTAGTCAAGAGACCCAGTACTTC.

This rearrangement joins TRBV7-2 to TRBJ2-6; the match to TRBD1 covers 9 bases. Germline V lookup: CDR1 SGHTA, CDR2 FQGNSA. The CDR3 runs 16 residues. Trimming at V came to 4 bases and at J to 4 bases, leaving 5 bases not matched to a gene. Written as DNA, the CDR3 is TGTGCCAGCAGCTCCGGGACAGGGACCGGGGCCAACGTCCTGACTTTC. It encodes CASSSGTGTGANVLTF. The full variable domain, rest sourced from reference TRBV7-2 and TRBJ2-6, is GAGVSQSPSNKVTEKGKDVELRCDPISGHTALYWYRQSLGQGLEFLIYFQGNSAPDKSGLPSDRFSAERTGGSVSTLTIQRTQQEDSAVYLCASSSGTGTGANVLTFGAGSRLTVL.

This clonotype showed up many times. The rearrangement joins TRBV6-5 to TRBJ1-2; possible D gene TRBD1, 5 bases. Trimming removed 2 bases at V and 4 bases at J, with 17 bases between. Germline CDR1 and CDR2: MNHEY and SVGAGI. This CDR3 is built from 16 residues. Here the CDR3 DNA reads TGTGCCAGCAGTTACGTTCCCGGGGGGATAGGCTATGGCTACACCTTC. Translated, it gives CASSYVPGGIGYGYTF.

V and J are TRBV20-1 and TRBJ1-3; no definite D call. CDR3 length: 13 residues. V was shortened by 4 bases and J by 4 bases, with 11 bases between the two germline ends. Germline CDR1 is DFQATT and CDR2 is SNEGSKA (reference sequence). CDR3 nucleotide sequence: TGCAGTGCTATACACGAGGAGGGAAACACCATATATTTT. It translates to CSAIHEEGNTIYF.

This clonotype was seen at least ten times. This sequence joins TRBV11-3 and TRBJ2-3; D call uncertain. V was trimmed by 8 bases and J by 0 bases, leaving 15 bases between them. Germline values: CDR1 SGHNT, CDR2 YENEEA. The length of the CDR3 is 15 residues. The CDR3 sequence: CASGRPRSSTDTQYF. CDR3 DNA sequence: TGTGCCAGCGGCAGGCCACGCTCTAGCACAGATACGCAGTATTTT.

This chain links TRBV15 with TRBJ1-3; D uncertain. This CDR3 comprises 15 residues. CDR1 and CDR2 (germline): LNHNV, YYDKDF (reference sequence). V was cut by 3 bases and J by 0 bases, with 9 bases left in between. The CDR3 DNA follows: TGTGCCACCAGCAGCCAGCCCGACTCTGGAAACACCATATATTTT. Translated: CATSSQPDSGNTIYF.

V is TRBV20-1 and J is TRBJ1-6; 8 bases are a match to TRBD1. CDR1 and CDR2 (germline): DFQATT, SNEGSKA (reference sequence). V was pared by 3 bases and J by 8 bases, with 24 bases of the junction left unmatched. The CDR3 loop spans 20 amino acids. The DNA for the CDR3 is TGCAGTGCTAGTGGACAGGGATCTATCCTTAGGGGTCAAAGTTATTCACCCCTCCACTTT. It specifies CSASGQGSILRGQSYSPLHF.

The chain recombines TRBV7-9 with TRBJ2-7; D remains ambiguous. V lost 6 bases and J lost 2, with 11 bases in between. The CDR3 is made up of 13 amino acids. Germline CDR1 reads SEHNR; CDR2 reads FQNEAQ (reference sequence). CDR3 in DNA: TGTGCCAGCAGTTCGAAAGGGCCCTACGAGCAGTACTTC. Its translation is CASSSKGPYEQYF.

This clonotype has just one count. The genes are TRBV20-1 and TRBJ2-7; 8 bases match TRBD2. V was pared by 6 bases and J by 3 bases, with 25 bases of the junction left unmatched. There are 19 residues in the CDR3. Germline V gene data show CDR1 as DFQATT and CDR2 as SNEGSKA (reference sequence). CDR3 DNA sequence: TGCAGTGCCCGGGGAGGGCAACACAAGCGGGAGCTCCGTATCTACGAGCAGTACTTC. This codes for CSARGGQHKRELRIYEQYF.

In its sample, this clonotype was seen a few times. This chain uses TRBV20-1 with TRBJ2-3; the D gene is possibly TRBD1 (5 bases). This CDR3 contains 14 residues. The ends were cut back, 7 bases at V and 4 bases at J, with 18 bases in the middle. The V gene's germline CDR1 is DFQATT and CDR2 SNEGSKA (reference sequence). The CDR3 here is CSVPPPGISDTQYF. The CDR3 region has the DNA TGCAGTGTTCCACCCCCAGGGATCTCAGATACGCAGTATTTT.

This chain links TRBV5-1 with TRBJ2-2; D possibly corresponds to TRBD2 (6 bases). CDR1 SGHRS and CDR2 YFSETQ come from the germline V gene. The CDR3 spans 15 residues. V lost 5 bases to trimming and J lost 7 bases, with 18 bases between them. The CDR3 DNA follows: TGCGCCAGCAGGCTCGTCATAGGAGGGGTCGGGGAGCTGTTTTTT. This translates into CASRLVIGGVGELFF.

V and J are TRBV15 and TRBJ2-5, with 10 bases identical to TRBD2. The length of the CDR3 is 15 residues. Germline V CDR1 and CDR2: LNHNV, YYDKDF (reference sequence). J lost 5 bases, V lost 4 bases, and 7 bases had no gene match. This CDR3 is CATSTPLAGVETQYF. DNA of the CDR3: TGTGCCACCAGCACCCCCCTAGCGGGAGTTGAGACCCAGTACTTC. Complete variable domain (other parts from reference TRBV15 and TRBJ2-5): DAMVIQNPRYQVTQFGKPVTLSCSQTLNHNVMYWYQQKSSQAPKLLFHYYDKDFNNEADTPDNFQSRRPNTSFCFLDIRSPGLGDTAMYLCATSTPLAGVETQYFGPGTRLLVL.

This clonotype was detected a few times. One end of the junction varies from germline; a read error may be responsible. The chain carries TRBV4-2 and TRBJ1-1; possible D gene TRBD1, 5 bases. Germline assignment: CDR1 LGHNA and CDR2 YNFKEQ. CDR3 length: 14 residues. CDR3 DNA: TGTGCCAGCAGCCCCTACGACAGTTCTGGAGGACCAACTTTT. Encoded protein: CASSPYDSSGGPTF.

The V call is TRBV7-2, the J call TRBJ1-5, with TRBD1 as a possible D gene (5 bases). Germline values: CDR1 SGHTA, CDR2 FQGNSA. V gave up 1 base and J gave up 7 bases, with 20 bases separating them. The CDR3 loop spans 17 amino acids. CDR3 nucleotide sequence: TGTGCCAGCAGCTTAGAGCCCTCGACAGCACCGAGGCAGCCCCAGCATTTT. This translates into CASSLEPSTAPRQPQHF.